These T cell receptor beta chains were read from a single sample in a study of blood T cell repertoires in COVID-19. Method: immunoSEQ multiplex PCR; TCRdb's copy keeps in-frame clones and lacks some. The sample has around 170,000 clones; roughly 87% are singletons. Material: peripheral blood. These receptors all stem from a woman between 35 and 50 years old with acute or convalescent COVID-19. CDR3s leave out the opening cysteine and the closing phenylalanine or tryptophan. D genes are given only for firm matches. The size entry is marked missing in some rows and otherwise reads once, few, many or a size class.

J gene | D gene | V gene | clone size | CDR3 protein
TRBJ1-2 | TRBD1 | TRBV29-1 | . | SALGGLTGISGYT
TRBJ2-1 | . | TRBV7-8 | . | ASSLRGEPGGSSYNEQF
TRBJ2-7 | . | TRBV4-2 | . | ASSHLGGMAPEQY
TRBJ2-3 | . | TRBV19 | . | ASTDRLAGAADTQY
TRBJ1-2 | . | TRBV5-5 | . | ASSPDGDYGYT
TRBJ1-1 | . | TRBV19 | . | ATERQKLNTEAF
TRBJ2-7 | TRBD1 | TRBV29-1 | . | SVRQGSYEQY
TRBJ1-5 | . | TRBV27 | . | ASRARGGNQPQH
TRBJ1-2 | TRBD1 | TRBV2 | . | ASSLDRRGYT
TRBJ1-3 | . | TRBV29-1 | . | SVEDWAGNTIY
TRBJ1-5 | . | TRBV28 | once | ASSLGQGFRQPQH
TRBJ2-2 | . | TRBV5-1 | once | ASSLGARELF
TRBJ2-2 | TRBD2 | TRBV7-2 | . | ASSPRLAGAGAGELF
TRBJ1-5 | . | TRBV7-2 | few | ASSLSYSQPQH
TRBJ1-3 | . | TRBV9 | . | ASSDTRGRGLVSSGNTIY
TRBJ1-6 | TRBD1 | TRBV3-1/TRBV3-2 | . | ASSQVRTGDSPLH
TRBJ1-5 | TRBD1 | TRBV6-6 | . | ASSPGQGWQPQH
TRBJ1-6 | . | TRBV6-1 | . | ASSEAGQSPLH
TRBJ2-7 | . | TRBV7-2 | few | ASSLAPGSQYEQY
TRBJ2-4 | TRBD2 | TRBV19 | . | ASSSQGGMSKNIQY
TRBJ2-1 | . | TRBV5-1 | . | ASSELSSYNEQF
TRBJ2-1 | TRBD2 | TRBV7-8 | . | ASSREPLATSYNEQF
TRBJ1-1 | TRBD1 | TRBV11-1 | once | ASSRDRLNTEAF
TRBJ1-5 | TRBD1 | TRBV28 | few | ASTGTGIWINQPQH
TRBJ2-2 | . | TRBV28 | . | ASTASGELF
TRBJ2-5 | . | TRBV11-2 | . | ASSPPRGVAAETQY
TRBJ2-7 | TRBD1 | TRBV5-1 | . | ASSFMDRFYEQY
TRBJ1-5 | TRBD1 | TRBV2 | . | ASSVGQGHQPQH
TRBJ2-7 | . | TRBV6-5 | . | ASSWTAGYEQY
TRBJ2-3 | . | TRBV3-1/TRBV3-2 | . | ASSLRVARRADTQY
TRBJ2-7 | . | TRBV9 | . | ASSASGTYLYEQY
TRBJ2-1 | TRBD2 | TRBV10-1 | . | ASSESSGLAFNEQF
TRBJ2-1 | TRBD2 | TRBV24-1 | . | ATSEVRASGLYNEQF
TRBJ2-5 | . | TRBV18 | . | ASSPGGKETQY
TRBJ1-4 | . | TRBV28 | few | ASSTLGATNEKLF
TRBJ2-7 | . | TRBV6-5 | once | ASSFKGDLPYEQY
TRBJ1-1 | . | TRBV15 | . | ATSRGGTTTEAF
TRBJ2-5 | TRBD2 | TRBV6-1 | many | ASSERLAGGRGQETQY
TRBJ1-3 | . | TRBV6-1 | . | ASSEWGSFEASGNTIY
TRBJ1-4 | TRBD1 | TRBV5-1 | . | ASSSQGASGEKLF
TRBJ2-1 | TRBD2 | TRBV29-1 | . | SVEFVGGRSDTNEQF
TRBJ1-1 | . | TRBV20-1 | once | SATGNTEAF
TRBJ1-6 | TRBD1 | TRBV6-5 | once | ASSYYRDSNSPLH
TRBJ2-1 | TRBD1 | TRBV27 | . | ASSSMGTDPVGEQF
TRBJ1-4 | . | TRBV4-1 | . | ASSQPLKREKLF
TRBJ1-3 | . | TRBV25-1 | . | ASSPTVDGNTIY
TRBJ2-3 | TRBD2 | TRBV3-1/TRBV3-2 | few | ASSPPSGRGGTDTQY
TRBJ1-2 | . | TRBV29-1 | many | SVLEGYT